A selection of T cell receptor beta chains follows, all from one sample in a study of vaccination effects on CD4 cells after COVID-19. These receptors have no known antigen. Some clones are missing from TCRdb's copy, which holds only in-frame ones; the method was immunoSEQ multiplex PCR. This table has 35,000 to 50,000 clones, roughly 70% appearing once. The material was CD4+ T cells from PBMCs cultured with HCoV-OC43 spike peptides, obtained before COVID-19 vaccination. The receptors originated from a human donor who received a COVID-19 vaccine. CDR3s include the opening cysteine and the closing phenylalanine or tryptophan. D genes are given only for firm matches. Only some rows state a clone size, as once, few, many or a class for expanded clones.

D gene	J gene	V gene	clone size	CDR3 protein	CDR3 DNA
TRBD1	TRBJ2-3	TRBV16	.	CASSPRQGQNSDTQYF	TGTGCCAGCAGCCCGAGACAGGGTCAAAATTCAGATACGCAGTATTTT
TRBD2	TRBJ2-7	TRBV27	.	CASSSLGVAGSYEQYF	TGTGCCAGCAGTTCCCTGGGAGTAGCGGGCTCCTACGAGCAGTACTTC
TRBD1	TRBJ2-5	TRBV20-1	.	CSGGQQETQYF	TGCAGTGGGGGACAGCAAGAGACCCAGTACTTC
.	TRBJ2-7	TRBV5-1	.	CASSYQTGSSYEQYF	TGCGCCAGCAGTTACCAGACGGGGAGCTCCTACGAGCAGTACTTC
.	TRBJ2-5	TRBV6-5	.	CASSTTGSGETQYF	TGTGCCAGCAGTACAACAGGGTCGGGGGAGACCCAGTACTTC
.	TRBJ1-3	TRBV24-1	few	CATSEAEGGNTIYF	TGTGCCACCAGTGAGGCAGAGGGAGGAAACACCATATATTTT
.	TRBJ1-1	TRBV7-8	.	CATHRQSPSNTEAFF	TGTGCCACCCACCGTCAATCTCCCTCGAACACTGAAGCTTTCTTT
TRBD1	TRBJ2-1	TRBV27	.	CASSRGFGTGGGNEQFF	TGTGCCAGCAGCCGAGGGTTTGGGACAGGGGGGGGAAATGAGCAGTTCTTC
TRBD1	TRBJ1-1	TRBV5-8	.	CATRDRGTFF	TGTGCCACCCGGGACAGGGGAACTTTCTTT
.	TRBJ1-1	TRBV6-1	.	CASSDGRYTEAFF	TGTGCCAGCAGTGATGGGAGATACACTGAAGCTTTCTTT
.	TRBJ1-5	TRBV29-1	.	CSVEPDRSKALQGQPQHF	TGCAGCGTTGAGCCCGACAGGAGCAAAGCCCTTCAAGGTCAGCCCCAGCATTTT
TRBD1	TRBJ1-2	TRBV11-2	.	CASSLAGTGNYGYTF	TGTGCCAGCAGCTTGGCCGGGACAGGGAACTATGGCTACACCTTC
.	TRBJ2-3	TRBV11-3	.	CASSLGFAGSITDTQYF	TGTGCCAGCAGCTTAGGTTTTGCAGGGTCGATCACAGATACGCAGTATTTT
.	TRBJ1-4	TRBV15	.	CATSRDATRNEKLFF	TGTGCCACCAGCAGAGATGCAACCCGTAATGAAAAACTGTTTTTT
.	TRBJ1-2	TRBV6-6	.	CASVELTSNYGYTF	TGTGCCAGCGTGGAGCTGACCTCTAACTATGGCTACACCTTC
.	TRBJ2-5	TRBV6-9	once	CASRGSTVQETQYF	TGTGCCAGCAGAGGTTCAACAGTTCAAGAGACCCAGTACTTC
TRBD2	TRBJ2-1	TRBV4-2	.	CASKRTSGYNEQFF	TGTGCCAGTAAAAGGACTAGCGGGTACAATGAGCAGTTCTTC
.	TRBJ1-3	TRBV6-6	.	CASRTGRTSGNTIYF	TGTGCCAGCAGAACTGGACGGACATCTGGAAACACCATATATTTT
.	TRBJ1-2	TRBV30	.	CAWSFLPRAEGYTF	TGTGCCTGGAGTTTCCTCCCTCGGGCAGAAGGCTACACCTTC
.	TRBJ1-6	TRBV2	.	CASSPGPNNSPLHF	TGTGCCAGCAGTCCCGGACCGAATAATTCACCCCTCCACTTT
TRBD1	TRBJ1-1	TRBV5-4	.	CASSVQGTYTEAFF	TGTGCCAGCAGCGTACAGGGGACCTACACTGAAGCTTTCTTT
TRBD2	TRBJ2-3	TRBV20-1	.	CSASRLAGGGTDTQYF	TGCAGTGCTAGTCGGCTAGCGGGAGGCGGTACAGATACGCAGTATTTT
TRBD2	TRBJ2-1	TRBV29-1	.	CSVEGPLAGQYNEQFF	TGCAGCGTTGAAGGACCGCTAGCGGGGCAATACAATGAGCAGTTCTTC
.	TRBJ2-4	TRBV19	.	CASSIRRGDIQYF	TGTGCCAGTAGTATTCGCAGGGGAGACATTCAGTACTTC
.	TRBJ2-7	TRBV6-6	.	CASRHDRTSYEQYF	TGTGCCAGCAGACACGACAGGACCTCCTACGAGCAGTACTTC
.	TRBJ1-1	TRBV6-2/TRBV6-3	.	CASSYERYAHTEAFF	TGTGCCAGCAGTTACGAGAGATATGCCCACACTGAAGCTTTCTTT